This T cell receptor beta chain was captured by sequencing in a study of OX40 agonist ivuxolimab in advanced cancers. Study in general: With ivuxolimab, an agonistic anti-OX40 (CD134) antibody, patients were treated. The study's findings and limits: Partial responders receiving 0.1-3.0 mg/kg showed among the lowest clonal expansion.

Remarks on this clone: Antigen unknown.

Germline V gives CDR1 MDHEN, CDR2 SYDVKM. This CDR3 contains 14 residues. Trimming cost V 7 bases and J 5 bases, with 14 bases left between them. Sequenced by immunoSEQ multiplex PCR; TCRdb stores in-frame clones only, minus some. The sample yields about 120,000 clones, 75% to 90% seen once. This specimen was CD4+ or CD8+ T cells sorted from blood, taken in a trial of the OX40 agonist ivuxolimab. This chain joins TRBV28 and TRBJ2-2, with D possibly matching TRBD1 (5 bases). The sequence derives from an adult with an advanced solid tumor such as melanoma, head and neck, liver or kidney cancer. CDR3 residues: CASTSPTVTGELFF. In nucleotides, the CDR3 is TGTGCCAGCACATCCCCGACAGTAACCGGGGAGCTGTTTTTT.